A selection of T cell receptor beta chains follows, all from one sample in a study of T cells after yellow fever vaccination. TCRdb recomputed calls from the 5' RACE reads with MiXCR, one row per CDR3 protein. The repertoire holds 240,000 or so distinct CDR3 sequences, with less than 9% as singletons. Sample: CD4+ T cells sorted from PBMCs, taken 15 days after the yellow fever booster vaccination. The receptor set was obtained from a man in his thirties or forties who received the YFV17D yellow fever vaccine. The CDR3 runs from the conserved cysteine through the conserved F or W. Each record gives: CDR3 DNA, CDR3 protein, clone size, D gene, V gene, J gene. D genes are given only for firm matches. Size is stated for part of the rows, as once, few or many counts, or as a class when the clone is expanded.

CDR3 DNA: TGTGCCAGCAGTGAAATGAGGTCATGGCCTCCCGGGGAGCTGTTTTTT
CDR3 protein: CASSEMRSWPPGELFF
clone size: many
D gene: NA
V gene: TRBV6-1
J gene: TRBJ2-2

CDR3 DNA: TGTGCCAGCCAACCGGGACACCTCTACGAGCAGTACTTC
CDR3 protein: CASQPGHLYEQYF
clone size: few
D gene: NA
V gene: TRBV28
J gene: TRBJ2-7

CDR3 DNA: TGTGCCACCAGCAGAGATCGGGCGAGCTCCTACGAGCAGTACTTC
CDR3 protein: CATSRDRASSYEQYF
clone size: many
D gene: NA
V gene: TRBV15
J gene: TRBJ2-7

CDR3 DNA: TGCGCCAGCAGCGCGAACACAGGGGCTTCTAAAGCTTTCTTT
CDR3 protein: CASSANTGASKAFF
clone size: few
D gene: TRBD1
V gene: TRBV5-1
J gene: TRBJ1-1

CDR3 DNA: TGTGCCAGCCTAAGGGCTGGGGCCAACGTCCTGACTTTC
CDR3 protein: CASLRAGANVLTF
clone size: NA
D gene: NA
V gene: TRBV7-9
J gene: TRBJ2-6

CDR3 DNA: TGCAGTGCTACCGTCCCTGGGGCCAACGTCCTGACTTTC
CDR3 protein: CSATVPGANVLTF
clone size: NA
D gene: NA
V gene: TRBV20-1
J gene: TRBJ2-6

CDR3 DNA: TGTGCCACCAGTGATTCGCGGCTCAGGTCAAATGAGCAGTTCTTC
CDR3 protein: CATSDSRLRSNEQFF
clone size: many
D gene: NA
V gene: TRBV24-1
J gene: TRBJ2-1

CDR3 DNA: TGCAGTGCCAAGGTAGCGTCTGGACAAGAGACCCAGTACTTC
CDR3 protein: CSAKVASGQETQYF
clone size: few
D gene: NA
V gene: TRBV20-1
J gene: TRBJ2-5

CDR3 DNA: TGCAGTGCCCATACCGGGGCTAACTATGGCTACACCTTC
CDR3 protein: CSAHTGANYGYTF
clone size: few
D gene: NA
V gene: TRBV20-1
J gene: TRBJ1-2

CDR3 DNA: TGCAGCGTTGAAGCGGGAGGGGATACGCAGTATTTT
CDR3 protein: CSVEAGGDTQYF
clone size: NA
D gene: TRBD2
V gene: TRBV29-1
J gene: TRBJ2-3

CDR3 DNA: TGTGCCATCACCCAAGGGAGCACAGATACGCAGTATTTT
CDR3 protein: CAITQGSTDTQYF
clone size: NA
D gene: NA
V gene: TRBV10-3
J gene: TRBJ2-3

CDR3 DNA: TGTGCCAGCAGCGCCTCGACCGGACAGGGGTACAATGAGCAGTTCTTC
CDR3 protein: CASSASTGQGYNEQFF
clone size: NA
D gene: TRBD1
V gene: TRBV9
J gene: TRBJ2-1

CDR3 DNA: TGCAGTGCTAGTCCTGGGGGGGTTTCTGAAAAACTGTTTTTT
CDR3 protein: CSASPGGVSEKLFF
clone size: many
D gene: NA
V gene: TRBV20-1
J gene: TRBJ1-4

CDR3 DNA: TGTGCCAGCAGCGTCGGACAGGGGGTAGTTGAGCAGTTCTTC
CDR3 protein: CASSVGQGVVEQFF
clone size: few
D gene: TRBD1
V gene: TRBV9
J gene: TRBJ2-1

CDR3 DNA: TGCGCCAGCAGCGCGACTAGCGGAGTGAACACCGGGGAGCTGTTTTTT
CDR3 protein: CASSATSGVNTGELFF
clone size: few
D gene: TRBD2
V gene: TRBV5-1
J gene: TRBJ2-2

CDR3 DNA: TGCGCCAGCGAGGGAGGGACTAGCACAGATACGCAGTATTTT
CDR3 protein: CASEGGTSTDTQYF
clone size: many
D gene: TRBD2
V gene: TRBV5-1
J gene: TRBJ2-3

CDR3 DNA: TGCAGCGCTAGGGAGCGGGAGGACTACGAGCAGTACTTC
CDR3 protein: CSAREREDYEQYF
clone size: many
D gene: TRBD2
V gene: TRBV29-1
J gene: TRBJ2-7

CDR3 DNA: TGTGCCAGCTCACAACAGAGCCTTAATTCACCCCTCCACTTT
CDR3 protein: CASSQQSLNSPLHF
clone size: many
D gene: NA
V gene: TRBV18
J gene: TRBJ1-6

CDR3 DNA: TGCGCCAGCAGCCAGAGGCAGCCAGGCGCTGAAGCTTTCTTT
CDR3 protein: CASSQRQPGAEAFF
clone size: many
D gene: NA
V gene: TRBV4-3
J gene: TRBJ1-1

CDR3 DNA: TGTGCCAGCAGCGGAGGGAGGGGCCCGGCCTACGAGCAGTACTTC
CDR3 protein: CASSGGRGPAYEQYF
clone size: many
D gene: TRBD2
V gene: TRBV9
J gene: TRBJ2-7

CDR3 DNA: TGCGCCAGCAGCTTGGCGCCCGACACCTACGAGCAGTACTTC
CDR3 protein: CASSLAPDTYEQYF
clone size: few
D gene: NA
V gene: TRBV5-1
J gene: TRBJ2-7

CDR3 DNA: TGTGCCAGCAGCTTGGTGGCTGAAGCTTTCTTT
CDR3 protein: CASSLVAEAFF
clone size: few
D gene: NA
V gene: TRBV5-6
J gene: TRBJ1-1

CDR3 DNA: TGTGCCAGCACCCCCCCGGCAGTCCAAGAGACCCAGTACTTC
CDR3 protein: CASTPPAVQETQYF
clone size: many
D gene: NA
V gene: TRBV28
J gene: TRBJ2-5

CDR3 DNA: TGCGCCAGCAGCCAAGGGGGGTTCGCCTATAATTCACCCCTCCACTTT
CDR3 protein: CASSQGGFAYNSPLHF
clone size: many
D gene: NA
V gene: TRBV4-3
J gene: TRBJ1-6

CDR3 DNA: TGCGCCAGCAGCCAACGCCACTTAGATGAGCAGTTCTTC
CDR3 protein: CASSQRHLDEQFF
clone size: few
D gene: NA
V gene: TRBV4-3
J gene: TRBJ2-1

CDR3 DNA: TGTGCCAGTAGACAGGGGACAGCTAACTATGGCTACACCTTC
CDR3 protein: CASRQGTANYGYTF
clone size: few
D gene: TRBD1
V gene: TRBV27
J gene: TRBJ1-2

CDR3 DNA: TGTGCCAGCTCACATCGGGCAGATACGCAGTATTTT
CDR3 protein: CASSHRADTQYF
clone size: few
D gene: NA
V gene: TRBV18
J gene: TRBJ2-3

CDR3 DNA: TGTGCCAGCAGCGGGGTGACTAGCCCTAGCACAGATACGCAGTATTTT
CDR3 protein: CASSGVTSPSTDTQYF
clone size: NA
D gene: TRBD2
V gene: TRBV5-4
J gene: TRBJ2-3

CDR3 DNA: TGCAGCGCCGTATCGGCCCACGGAGGCGAGCAGTACTTC
CDR3 protein: CSAVSAHGGEQYF
clone size: NA
D gene: NA
V gene: TRBV29-1
J gene: TRBJ2-7

CDR3 DNA: TGTGCCAGCAACCCCGGTCTTACGGCCTACAATGAGCAGTTCTTC
CDR3 protein: CASNPGLTAYNEQFF
clone size: few
D gene: NA
V gene: TRBV6-1
J gene: TRBJ2-1

CDR3 DNA: TGTGCCAGCTCACCACCCCCTGGAGCCACCCATGAGCAGTTCTTC
CDR3 protein: CASSPPPGATHEQFF
clone size: many
D gene: NA
V gene: TRBV18
J gene: TRBJ2-1

CDR3 DNA: TGCAGTGCTCTTGCAGGGGGCGGCAATCAGCCCCAGCATTTT
CDR3 protein: CSALAGGGNQPQHF
clone size: few
D gene: TRBD1
V gene: TRBV20-1
J gene: TRBJ1-5

CDR3 DNA: TGTGCCAGCAGCGACTGGGACAGGGGCGCAGGTTCACCCCTCCACTTT
CDR3 protein: CASSDWDRGAGSPLHF
clone size: many
D gene: TRBD1
V gene: TRBV7-9
J gene: TRBJ1-6

CDR3 DNA: TGCAGTGCTACTAGGACAGCGAATGAAAAACTGTTTTTT
CDR3 protein: CSATRTANEKLFF
clone size: many
D gene: NA
V gene: TRBV20-1
J gene: TRBJ1-4

CDR3 DNA: TGTGCCGGATCCCTGGGTCTCTACAATGAGCAGTTCTTC
CDR3 protein: CAGSLGLYNEQFF
clone size: NA
D gene: NA
V gene: TRBV13
J gene: TRBJ2-1

CDR3 DNA: TGTGCCAGCAGTTACGGCGGGCGCTCTGGGGCCAACGTCCTGACTTTC
CDR3 protein: CASSYGGRSGANVLTF
clone size: many
D gene: NA
V gene: TRBV6-2/TRBV6-3
J gene: TRBJ2-6

CDR3 DNA: TGCGCCAGCAGCCAAGATCCCTCCAGAGGGGGGGCCCCCCACGAGCAGTACTTC
CDR3 protein: CASSQDPSRGGAPHEQYF
clone size: many
D gene: NA
V gene: TRBV4-3
J gene: TRBJ2-7

CDR3 DNA: TGTGCCAGCTGGACTAGCGCGGGAGGGTATGAGCAGTTCTTC
CDR3 protein: CASWTSAGGYEQFF
clone size: many
D gene: TRBD2
V gene: TRBV6-1
J gene: TRBJ2-1

CDR3 DNA: TGTGCCAGCAGCCCAAGTAGCGCCGGGCTGTATTTT
CDR3 protein: CASSPSSAGLYF
clone size: few
D gene: NA
V gene: TRBV9
J gene: TRBJ2-3

CDR3 DNA: TGCAGTGCCAGCCTCGGCGCGGTACTGACCGGGGAGCTGTTTTTT
CDR3 protein: CSASLGAVLTGELFF
clone size: NA
D gene: NA
V gene: TRBV20-1
J gene: TRBJ2-2

CDR3 DNA: TGTGCCAGCAGCCGTTTGGCGGGGGCGACTGGGGCCAACGTCCTGACTTTC
CDR3 protein: CASSRLAGATGANVLTF
clone size: NA
D gene: NA
V gene: TRBV5-8
J gene: TRBJ2-6

CDR3 DNA: TGTGCCAGCAGTTTGCCGGGGTTTCGTCAGCCCCAGCATTTT
CDR3 protein: CASSLPGFRQPQHF
clone size: NA
D gene: NA
V gene: TRBV28
J gene: TRBJ1-5

CDR3 DNA: TGTGCCAGCAGCTTAGGGCCTAGCGGGAGTGGTAATGAGCAGTTCTTC
CDR3 protein: CASSLGPSGSGNEQFF
clone size: NA
D gene: TRBD2
V gene: TRBV7-2
J gene: TRBJ2-1

CDR3 DNA: TGTGCCAGCAGCCAAGATACAGGACTCCCACTAAGGGAGCAGTACTTC
CDR3 protein: CASSQDTGLPLREQYF
clone size: NA
D gene: NA
V gene: TRBV14
J gene: TRBJ2-7

CDR3 DNA: TGTGCCAGCAGCACTCCCGGGGACTCTGGGGCCAACGTCCTGACTTTC
CDR3 protein: CASSTPGDSGANVLTF
clone size: NA
D gene: NA
V gene: TRBV5-4
J gene: TRBJ2-6